The 21 T cell receptor beta chains below all came from one sample that was sequenced in a study of glioma-infiltrating T cells. Amplification of TCR alpha and beta CDR3 regions from RNA used iRepertoire nested multiplex PCR. TCRdb re-derived calls from the multiplex PCR reads in MiXCR, one entry per CDR3 protein. The sample gives 300,000 to 450,000 distinct CDR3 sequences, approximately 42% of which show up once; 12% is in the top ten. The sample comprised glioma tissue, nonneoplastic brain tissue, or PBMCs (not recorded which). Source of these receptors: a human donor with low-grade glioma or glioblastoma, undergoing nonglioma brain surgery, or in good health (not recorded which).

The chain couples TRBV2 to TRBJ1-1; no clear D gene. The CDR3 loop spans 14 amino acids. Per the germline V gene, CDR1 is SNHLY and CDR2 is FYNNEI. V dropped 7 bases and J dropped 0 bases, with 12 bases sitting between them. This CDR3 reads CASNLQTMNTEAFF. As DNA, the CDR3 is TGTGCCAGCAACCTACAGACTATGAACACTGAAGCTTTCTTT.

This clonotype came up a few times. The V and J genes are TRBV3-1 and TRBJ2-7, with 12 positions matching TRBD1. Per the germline V gene, CDR1 is LGHDT and CDR2 is YNNKEL (reference sequence). This CDR3 is 16 amino acids long. The J segment lost 7 bases and the V segment lost 2 bases, leaving 9 bases of the junction unmatched. The CDR3 sequence is CASSQTGTGGYGEQYF. CDR3 nucleotide sequence: TGTGCCAGCAGCCAAACCGGGACAGGGGGCTATGGTGAGCAGTACTTC.

In its sample, this clonotype was seen many times. The V and J genes are TRBV20-1 and TRBJ1-5, with D hard to call. CDR3 length equals 13 residues. CDR1 DFQATT and CDR2 SNEGSKA come from the germline V gene (reference sequence). V gave up 6 bases and J gave up 4 bases, with 13 bases separating them. The CDR3: CSAAREPNQPQHF. DNA of the CDR3: TGCAGTGCCGCAAGGGAACCAAATCAGCCCCAGCATTTT.

Points on this clonotype: A much larger clone differs by one base, so this may be a read error. The V call is TRBV6-2 or TRBV6-3, the J call TRBJ1-1, with 7 bases fitting TRBD1. Germline CDR1 is MNHEY and CDR2 is SVGEGT. Trimming removed 4 bases from V and 6 bases from J; junction bases left unmatched: 8. The CDR3 runs 14 residues. CDR3 nucleotide sequence: TGTGCCAGCAGTTTGTCACAGGGGCCCGCTGAAGCTTTCTTT. Translated, it gives CASSLSQGPAEAFF.

For this clonotype: Being one base from a much bigger clone, this may be a read error. This sequence joins TRBV27 and TRBJ1-1; 8 bases map to TRBD1. The junction had 12 bases not matched to a gene; V was cut back by 1 base and J by 5 bases. CDR1 MNHEY and CDR2 SMNVEV come from the germline V gene (reference sequence). This CDR3 region has 17 residues. CDR3 nucleotides: TGTGCCAGCAGTTTATTTTATGGGACAGGTTCGAAAACTGAAGCTTTCTTT. It is translated as CASSLFYGTGSKTEAFF.

This chain joins TRBV6-2 or TRBV6-3 and TRBJ1-1; TRBD1 might be the D (5 bases). The CDR3 consists of 12 residues. V was cut by 5 bases and J by 7 bases, with 11 bases left in between. The germline V gene has CDR1 MNHEY and CDR2 SVGEGT. CDR3 sequence reads: CASSLPGSEAFF. The CDR3 coding sequence is TGTGCCAGCAGTCTACCAGGGAGTGAAGCTTTCTTT.

There are a few counts of this clonotype. V and J are TRBV7-2 and TRBJ2-1; 14 bases are shared with TRBD2. Trimming took 5 bases from V and 8 from J; bases not matched to a gene: 5. CDR1 is SGHTA, CDR2 FQGNSA, per germline. The CDR3 has 15 residues. CDR3: CASSPRLAGGDEQFF. For the CDR3, the DNA is TGTGCCAGCAGCCCGCGACTAGCGGGAGGGGATGAGCAGTTCTTC.

The V and J genes are TRBV28 and TRBJ1-5; 8 bases line up with TRBD1. The V gene's germline CDR1 is MDHEN and CDR2 SYDVKM. CDR3 length: 14 residues. V dropped 3 bases and J dropped 7; count of bases not matched to a gene: 5. The CDR3 DNA reads as TGTGCCAGCAGTTTGACAGGGGACGGGCAGCCCCAGCATTTT. It encodes CASSLTGDGQPQHF.

J is TRBJ2-3 and V is TRBV9; D possibly corresponds to TRBD1 (5 bases). Germline V lookup: CDR1 SGDLS, CDR2 YYNGEE. V shed 0 bases and J shed 2 bases, with 16 bases lying between them. CDR3 length equals 17 residues. For the CDR3, the DNA is TGTGCCAGCAGCGTAGAAATTGGCAGGGTTACCACAGATACGCAGTATTTT. Its translation is CASSVEIGRVTTDTQYF.

In its sample, this clonotype was seen a few times. The V call is TRBV3-1, the J call TRBJ2-1, with 7 positions matching TRBD2. Looked up from germline, CDR1 is LGHDT and CDR2 is YNNKEL (reference sequence). This CDR3 is 15 amino acids long. Trimming cost V 4 bases and J 8 bases; bases outside gene matches: 11. CDR3 residues: CASSPTSRSEDEQFF. The CDR3 DNA reads TGTGCCAGCAGCCCGACTAGCCGGAGTGAAGATGAGCAGTTCTTC.

Concerning this clonotype itself: The junction departs from germline at one end; a sequencing error may be responsible. This sequence joins TRBV20-1 and TRBJ2-5; TRBD2 agrees at 9 bases. Germline V gene sequence: CDR1 DFQATT, CDR2 SNEGSKA (reference sequence). There are 17 residues in the CDR3. CDR3 residues: CSALRLTSGDIQEAQYF. The CDR3 coding sequence is TGCAGTGCTCTTCGTCTGACTAGCGGAGATATACAAGAGGCCCAGTACTTC.

At least ten counts were recorded for this clonotype. The rearrangement joins TRBV27 to TRBJ2-7, with 8 positions matching TRBD1. This CDR3 has 15 residues. Germline V lookup: CDR1 MNHEY, CDR2 SMNVEV (reference sequence). Germline trimming cut 2 bases from V and 0 bases from J; bases unmatched to any gene: 3. CDR3 sequence reads: CASSLVQGVSYEQYF. Written as DNA, the CDR3 is TGTGCCAGCAGTTTAGTACAGGGGGTCTCCTACGAGCAGTACTTC.

This chain links TRBV11-3 with TRBJ2-3; D may be TRBD1 (5 bases). The V end lost 5 bases, the J end lost 2 bases, and 14 bases lay between the germline ends. CDR3 size: 15 residues. Per germline, CDR1 SGHNT and CDR2 YENEEA. CDR3 residues: CASSPKRGNTDTQYF. As DNA, the CDR3 is TGTGCCAGCAGCCCTAAAAGGGGCAACACAGATACGCAGTATTTT.

The V gene is TRBV7-2, the J gene TRBJ2-7, with D possibly being TRBD1 (6 bases). Germline lookup yields CDR1 SGHTA and CDR2 FQGNSA. Trimming removed 2 bases at V and 4 bases at J, with 9 bases between. The CDR3 consists of 13 residues. For the CDR3, the DNA is TGTGCCAGCAGCTTATGGGACACATACGAGCAGTACTTC. Translated: CASSLWDTYEQYF.

In the case of this clonotype: Possible read error: a much larger clone is one base away. J is TRBJ2-7 and V is TRBV20-1, with D possibly being TRBD2 (6 bases). The CDR3 runs 13 residues. Germline CDR1 DFQATT, CDR2 SNEGSKA (reference sequence). CDR3 nucleotide sequence: TGCAGTGCTACGAGGGACTCCCCCTACGATCAGTACTTC. This translates into CSATRDSPYDQYF.

The chain links TRBV28 to TRBJ2-5; weak D call: TRBD1 (6 bases). Trimming left V 7 bases short and J 2 bases short, with 11 bases between. CDR1 and CDR2 (germline): MDHEN, SYDVKM. The CDR3 length is 13 residues. DNA for the CDR3: TGTGCCAGCACCCCTGGACAGCAAGAGACCCAGTACTTC. Its translation is CASTPGQQETQYF. The full variable domain, its missing parts supplied by reference TRBV28 and TRBJ2-5, is DVKVTQSSRYLVKRTGEKVFLECVQDMDHENMFWYRQDPGLGLRLIYFSYDVKMKEKGDIPEGYSVSREKKERFSLILESASTNQTSMYLCASTPGQQETQYFGPGTRLLVL.

This rearrangement joins TRBV20-1 to TRBJ2-1; the D gene is possibly TRBD1 (5 bases). Germline V gives CDR1 DFQATT, CDR2 SNEGSKA (reference sequence). The V and J ends lost 6 bases and 4 bases respectively, with 19 bases between them. There are 15 residues in the CDR3. In nucleotides, the CDR3 is TGCAGTGCCAGACCGTGGGGTCAGGGATACAATGAGCAGTTCTTC. This translates into CSARPWGQGYNEQFF.

The rearrangement uses TRBV20-1 and TRBJ2-1, with 8 bases lining up with TRBD2. The germline V gene has CDR1 DFQATT and CDR2 SNEGSKA (reference sequence). J gave up 1 base and V 5 bases, and 10 bases lay outside the gene matches. The CDR3 spans 16 residues. The CDR3 reads CSAGGVVAGSYNEQFF. CDR3 coding DNA: TGCAGTGCTGGGGGGGTGGTAGCGGGATCCTACAATGAGCAGTTCTTC.

This clonotype was observed a handful of times. V gene TRBV15 combines with J gene TRBJ2-1; possible D gene TRBD2, 5 bases. The CDR3 consists of 16 residues. The germline gives CDR1 LNHNV, CDR2 YYDKDF (reference sequence). The V and J ends lost 0 bases and 0 bases respectively, with 9 bases between them. The CDR3 sequence: CATSRDQRNSYNEQFF. CDR3 DNA: TGTGCCACCAGCAGAGATCAGCGGAACTCCTACAATGAGCAGTTCTTC.

This chain uses TRBV28 with TRBJ2-5, with D maybe TRBD1 (5 bases). This CDR3 comprises 13 residues. Germline CDR1 MDHEN, CDR2 SYDVKM. The V gene lost 4 bases and the J gene lost 8 bases, with 14 bases spanning the gap. CDR3 region: CASSYQGESTQYF. CDR3 sequence (DNA): TGTGCCAGCAGTTACCAGGGCGAGAGTACCCAGTACTTC.

This clonotype was counted at least ten times. The chain has TRBV6-2 or TRBV6-3 and TRBJ2-7, with D tentatively TRBD1 or TRBD2 (5 bases each). The CDR3 totals 14 residues. Germline CDR1 MNHEY, CDR2 SVGEGT. Trimming took off 6 bases at V and 5 bases at J, with 17 bases between the two ends. The CDR3 is CASSRLRDGDEQYF. The CDR3 coding sequence is TGTGCCAGCAGCCGGCTAAGGGACGGCGACGAGCAGTACTTC.